These T cell receptor beta chains were read from a single sample in a study of cytotoxic CD8 clonotypes in ibrutinib-treated CLL. The table came from immunoSEQ multiplex PCR; TCRdb's copy has only in-frame clones and leaves some out. In the table there are some 200,000 clones, roughly 73% of which are singletons. This specimen was PBMCs, taken after 12 months of ibrutinib treatment. These receptors were taken from a human donor with chronic lymphocytic leukemia. CDR3s include the opening cysteine and the closing phenylalanine or tryptophan. A D gene is named only where the DNA matches it firmly. Some rows mark clone size as missing; the rest say once, few, many or name a class of expanded clone.

>TRBJ1-1|TRBV19|TRBD1|NA
TGTGCCAGTAGTATAGTCGCCAGGGGGCCTGAAGCTTTCTTT
CASSIVARGPEAFF
>TRBJ1-1|TRBV25-1|NA|NA
TGTGCCAGCAGTGGAGCGAGGTCTGAAGCTTTCTTT
CASSGARSEAFF
>TRBJ2-2|TRBV7-6|TRBD2|NA
TGTGCCAGCAGCTTACTCCCTAGCGGGGTCGGAACCGGGGAGCTGTTTTTT
CASSLLPSGVGTGELFF
>TRBJ2-5|TRBV14|NA|NA
TGTGCCAGCAGCCATACAGGGAGGGGAGAGACCCAGTACTTC
CASSHTGRGETQYF
>TRBJ2-3|TRBV9|NA|NA
TGTGCCAGCAGCCTCCGGACCGCCACAGATACGCAGTATTTT
CASSLRTATDTQYF
>TRBJ1-3|TRBV6-5|TRBD1|once
TGTGCCAGCAGTTACGGACAGGGGCGCTCTGGAAACACCATATATTTT
CASSYGQGRSGNTIYF
>TRBJ2-7|TRBV7-6|TRBD1|NA
TGTGCCAGCAGCCCGACAGGGATCGAGCAGTACTTC
CASSPTGIEQYF
>TRBJ1-4|TRBV2|NA|NA
TGTGCCAGCTCGTACGGTAATAATGAAAAACTGTTTTTT
CASSYGNNEKLFF
>TRBJ2-4|TRBV25-1|NA|NA
TGTGCCAGCAGCGGTGACAGGACCGGCAAAAACATTCAGTACTTC
CASSGDRTGKNIQYF
>TRBJ1-1|TRBV7-9|TRBD1|NA
TGTGCCAGCAGCCCGGGGACAGGGGTAACTGAAGCTTTCTTT
CASSPGTGVTEAFF
>TRBJ2-2|TRBV11-2|NA|few
TGTGCCAGCAGCTTCGATTCCGGGGAGCTGTTTTTT
CASSFDSGELFF
>TRBJ2-7|TRBV10-1|NA|once
TGCGCCAGCAGTCAAGGGGAGGCCCCCTACGAGCAGTACTTC
CASSQGEAPYEQYF
>TRBJ2-1|TRBV13|TRBD1|NA
TGTGCCAGCAGGCCCGGGACAGGGGTGTCCTATGAGCAGTTCTTC
CASRPGTGVSYEQFF
>TRBJ2-1|TRBV4-1|NA|NA
TGCGCCAGCAGCCAAGTACAGGGTAACAATGAGCAGTTCTTC
CASSQVQGNNEQFF
>TRBJ2-3|TRBV7-7|NA|NA
TGTGCTAGCAGCCCCGGGACCAAGGACGGAGATACGCAGTATTTT
CASSPGTKDGDTQYF
>TRBJ2-1|TRBV11-2|TRBD2|NA
TGTGCCAGCAGTCCTCTAGCGGGGGGGGAGCAGTTCTTC
CASSPLAGGEQFF
>TRBJ2-7|TRBV6-1|TRBD1|NA
TGTGCCAGCAACCGGGACAGGGCCTCCTACGAGCAGTACTTC
CASNRDRASYEQYF
>TRBJ1-2|TRBV15|TRBD1|NA
TGTGCCACCAGCCCCGGGACAGGGGGCGGCTACACCTTC
CATSPGTGGGYTF
>TRBJ1-1|TRBV14|NA|few
TGTGCCAGCAGCCTAACCCGGGGGGCTGAAGCTTTCTTT
CASSLTRGAEAFF
>TRBJ1-1|TRBV18|NA|NA
TGTGCCAGCTCACCACCGGCCGGGACCCCGGGGACTGAAGCTTTCTTT
CASSPPAGTPGTEAFF
>TRBJ2-7|TRBV28|TRBD2|NA
TGTGCCAGCAGAACCGGGACTAGCGGGGACTACGAGCAGTACTTC
CASRTGTSGDYEQYF
>TRBJ2-1|TRBV7-2|TRBD1|NA
TGTGCCAGCAGCATTGACAGGGGCAATGAGCAGTTCTTC
CASSIDRGNEQFF
>TRBJ1-2|TRBV11-2|NA|NA
TGTGCCAGCAGCTTGTACTTCCCTCCCCCAGAGGGCTATGGCTACACCTTC
CASSLYFPPPEGYGYTF
>TRBJ2-2|TRBV7-3|TRBD1|once
TGTGCCAGCAGCTTACTCGGGACAGGGAGTGCCGGGGAGCTGTTTTTT
CASSLLGTGSAGELFF
>TRBJ1-5|TRBV15|NA|NA
TGTGCCACCAGCAGCAGGCTCAGTCAGCCCCAGCATTTT
CATSSRLSQPQHF
>TRBJ2-3|TRBV19|TRBD2|NA
TGTGCCAGTAGCTTGGGGACTAGCTTTGACACAGATACGCAGTATTTT
CASSLGTSFDTDTQYF